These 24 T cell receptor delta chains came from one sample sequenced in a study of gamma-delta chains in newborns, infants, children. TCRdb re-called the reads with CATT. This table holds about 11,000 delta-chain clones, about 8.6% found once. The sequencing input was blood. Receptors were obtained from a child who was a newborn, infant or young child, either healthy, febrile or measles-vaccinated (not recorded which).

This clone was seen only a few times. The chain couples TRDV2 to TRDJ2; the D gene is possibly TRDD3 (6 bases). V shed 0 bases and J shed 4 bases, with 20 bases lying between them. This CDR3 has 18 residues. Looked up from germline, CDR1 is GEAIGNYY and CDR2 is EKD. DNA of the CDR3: TGTGCCTGTGACACCGTTATGGTGGGGGGGACCTCGACAGCACAACTCTTCTTT. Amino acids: CACDTVMVGGTSTAQLFF.

The CDR3 DNA follows: TGTGCCTGTACCGGCCTTCCTACAGAACTGGGGGATACGGGCACCGATAAACTCATCTTT. This codes for CACTGLPTELGDTGTDKLIF. Here the J gene is TRDJ1 and the V gene is not called; no DNA check was done on the table's D call, TRDD3. This CDR3 is built from 20 residues.

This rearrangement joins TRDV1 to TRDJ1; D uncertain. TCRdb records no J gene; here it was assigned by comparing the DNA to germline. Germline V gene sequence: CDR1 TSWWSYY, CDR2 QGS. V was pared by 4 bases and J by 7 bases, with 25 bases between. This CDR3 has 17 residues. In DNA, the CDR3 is TGTGCTCTTGGGGGACAGGGAAGAGGCGGGTGTTTCGGTAAACTCATCTTT. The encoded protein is CALGGQGRGGCFGKLIF.

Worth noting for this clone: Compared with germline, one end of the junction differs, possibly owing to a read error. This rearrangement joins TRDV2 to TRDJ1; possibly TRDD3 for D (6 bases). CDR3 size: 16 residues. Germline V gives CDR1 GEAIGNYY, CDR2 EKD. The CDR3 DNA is TGTGCCTGTGACACCGTGGGGGTCCCGTACACCGATAAACTCACCTTT. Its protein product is CACDTVGVPYTDKLTF.

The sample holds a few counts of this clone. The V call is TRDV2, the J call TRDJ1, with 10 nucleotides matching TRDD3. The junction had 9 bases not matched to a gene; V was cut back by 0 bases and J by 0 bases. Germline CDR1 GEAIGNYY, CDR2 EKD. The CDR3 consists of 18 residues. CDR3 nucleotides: TGTGCCTGTGACACCCTTTTACTGGGGGATTCTTACACCGATAAACTCATCTTT. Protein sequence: CACDTLLLGDSYTDKLIF.

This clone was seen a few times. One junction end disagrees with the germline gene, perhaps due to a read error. DNA for the CDR3: TGTGCCCGTGACGTCCTGGGGGATACTCCCGATAAACTCATCTTT. Translated, it gives CARDVLGDTPDKLIF. The chain is built from TRDV2 and TRDJ1; 11 bases match TRDD3. The CDR3 is 15 residues long. Germline V gene data show CDR1 as GEAIGNYY and CDR2 as EKD.

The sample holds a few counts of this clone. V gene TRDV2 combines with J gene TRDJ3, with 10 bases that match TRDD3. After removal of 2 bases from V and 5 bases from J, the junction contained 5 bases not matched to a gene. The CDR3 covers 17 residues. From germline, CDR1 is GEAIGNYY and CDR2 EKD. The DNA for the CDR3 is TGTGCCTGTGACAGACTGGGGGATCCAGGGGACACCCGACAGATGTTTTTC. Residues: CACDRLGDPGDTRQMFF.

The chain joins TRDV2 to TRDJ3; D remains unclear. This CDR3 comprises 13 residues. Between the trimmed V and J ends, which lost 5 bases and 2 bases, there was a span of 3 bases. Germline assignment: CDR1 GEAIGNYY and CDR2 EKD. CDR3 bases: TGTGCCTGTGGGACCTGGGACACCCGACAGATGTTTTTC. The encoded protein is CACGTWDTRQMFF.

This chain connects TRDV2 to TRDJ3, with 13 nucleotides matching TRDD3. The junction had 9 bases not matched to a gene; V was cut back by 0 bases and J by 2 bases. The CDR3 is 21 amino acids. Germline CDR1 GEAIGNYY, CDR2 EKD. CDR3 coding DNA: TGTGCCTGTGACACCCCAACTGGGGGATACGTTAGTCCCTGGGACACCCGACAGATGTTTTTC. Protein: CACDTPTGGYVSPWDTRQMFF.

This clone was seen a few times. The CDR3 DNA follows: TGTGCCTGTGACACCCCTTTCACCGACAGGTCAAACGATAAACTCATCTTT. It codes for CACDTPFTDRSNDKLIF. The rearrangement uses TRDV2 and TRDJ1; D remains ambiguous. Trimming removed 0 bases at V and 4 bases at J, with 20 bases between. The CDR3 runs 17 residues. Per the germline V gene, CDR1 is GEAIGNYY and CDR2 is EKD.

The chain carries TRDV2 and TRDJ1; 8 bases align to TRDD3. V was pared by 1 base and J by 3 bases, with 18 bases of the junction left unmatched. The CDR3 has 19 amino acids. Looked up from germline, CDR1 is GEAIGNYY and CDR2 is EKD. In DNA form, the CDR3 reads TGTGCCTGTGACACTGTGGACTACTGGGCTGGGGGAAGGGCCGATAAACTCATCTTT. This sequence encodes CACDTVDYWAGGRADKLIF.

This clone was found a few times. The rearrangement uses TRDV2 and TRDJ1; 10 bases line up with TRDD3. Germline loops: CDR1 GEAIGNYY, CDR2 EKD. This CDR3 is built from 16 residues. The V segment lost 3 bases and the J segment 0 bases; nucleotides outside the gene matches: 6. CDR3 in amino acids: CACDLLGDVDTDKLIF. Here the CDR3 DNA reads TGTGCCTGTGACCTACTGGGGGATGTGGACACCGATAAACTCATCTTT.

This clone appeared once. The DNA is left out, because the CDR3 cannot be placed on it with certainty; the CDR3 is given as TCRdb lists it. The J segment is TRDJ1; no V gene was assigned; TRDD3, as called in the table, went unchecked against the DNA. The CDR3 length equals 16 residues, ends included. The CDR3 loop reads CACDTWGSGTADKLIF.

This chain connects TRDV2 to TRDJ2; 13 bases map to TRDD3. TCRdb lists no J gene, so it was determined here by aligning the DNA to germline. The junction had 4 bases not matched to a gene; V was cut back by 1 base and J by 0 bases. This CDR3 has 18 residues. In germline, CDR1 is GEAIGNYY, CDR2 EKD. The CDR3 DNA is TGTGCCTGTGACACGGTACTGGGGGATACGACTTTGACAGCACAACTCTTCTTT. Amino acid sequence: CACDTVLGDTTLTAQLFF.

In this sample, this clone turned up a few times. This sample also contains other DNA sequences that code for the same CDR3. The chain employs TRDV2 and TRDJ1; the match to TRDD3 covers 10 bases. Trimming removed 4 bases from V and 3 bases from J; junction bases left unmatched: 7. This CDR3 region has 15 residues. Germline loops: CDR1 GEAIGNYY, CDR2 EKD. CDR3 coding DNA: TGTGCCTGTGATGTCCTGGGGGATATGGCCGATAAACTCATCTTT. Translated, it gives CACDVLGDMADKLIF.

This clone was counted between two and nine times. Written as DNA, the CDR3 is TGTGCCTGTGACACAGTCCCGAGCCCGAGCCCAGAATTCACCGATAAACTCATCTTT. Translated, it gives CACDTVPSPSPEFTDKLIF. The gene calls are TRDV2 and TRDJ1; D remains unclear. The CDR3 runs 19 residues. CDR1 is GEAIGNYY, CDR2 EKD, per germline. V was cut by 1 base and J by 1 base, with 24 bases left in between.

The CDR3 here is CACDTLVLGAANTDKLIF. CDR3 in DNA: TGTGCCTGTGACACCCTCGTACTGGGGGCCGCTAACACCGATAAACTCATCTTT. V gene TRDV2 combines with J gene TRDJ1; the match to TRDD3 covers 8 bases. CDR3 size: 18 residues. Per the germline V gene, CDR1 is GEAIGNYY and CDR2 is EKD. Trimming removed 0 bases from V and 0 bases from J; junction bases left unmatched: 11.

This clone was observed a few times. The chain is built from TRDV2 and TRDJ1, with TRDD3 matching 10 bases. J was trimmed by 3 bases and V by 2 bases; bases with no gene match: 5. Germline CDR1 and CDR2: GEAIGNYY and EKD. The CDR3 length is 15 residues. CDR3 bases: TGTGCCTGTGACATACTGGGGGATCTGTCCGATAAACTCATCTTT. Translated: CACDILGDLSDKLIF.

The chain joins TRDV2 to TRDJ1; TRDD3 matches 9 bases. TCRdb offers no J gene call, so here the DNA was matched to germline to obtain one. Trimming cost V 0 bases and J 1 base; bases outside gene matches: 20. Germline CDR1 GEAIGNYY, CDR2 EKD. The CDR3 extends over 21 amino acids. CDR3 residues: CACDTLSRLLGDEKSTDKLIF. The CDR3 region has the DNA TGTGCCTGTGACACCCTGTCGAGATTACTGGGGGACGAAAAGTCCACCGATAAACTCATCTTT.

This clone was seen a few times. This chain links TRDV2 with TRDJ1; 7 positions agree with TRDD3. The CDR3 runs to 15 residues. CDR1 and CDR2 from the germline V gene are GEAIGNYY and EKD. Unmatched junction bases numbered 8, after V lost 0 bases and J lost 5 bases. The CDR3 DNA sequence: TGTGCCTGTGACACCGCTGGGGGCAAGAGAGATAAACTCATCTTT. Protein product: CACDTAGGKRDKLIF.

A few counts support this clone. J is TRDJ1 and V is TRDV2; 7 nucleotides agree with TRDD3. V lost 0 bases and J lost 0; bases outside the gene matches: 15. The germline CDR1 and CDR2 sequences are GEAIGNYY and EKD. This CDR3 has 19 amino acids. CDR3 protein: CACDTLLRLGVMNTDKLIF. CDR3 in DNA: TGTGCCTGTGACACCCTCCTGAGGCTGGGGGTTATGAACACCGATAAACTCATCTTT.

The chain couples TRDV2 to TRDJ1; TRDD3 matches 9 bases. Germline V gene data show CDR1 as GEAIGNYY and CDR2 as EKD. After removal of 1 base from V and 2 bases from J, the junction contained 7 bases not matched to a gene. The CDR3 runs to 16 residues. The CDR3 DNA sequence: TGTGCCTGTGACACTATTGGACTGGGGGAAACCGATAAACTCATCTTT. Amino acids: CACDTIGLGETDKLIF.

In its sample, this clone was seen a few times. CDR3 nucleotide sequence: TGTGCCTGTGACACCGTGGGGGATACGCGCGATAAACTCATCTTT. As protein: CACDTVGDTRDKLIF. The V call is TRDV2, the J call TRDJ1; 11 nucleotides align to TRDD3. Trimming at V came to 0 bases and at J to 4 bases, leaving 3 bases not matched to a gene. This CDR3 has 15 residues. The V gene's germline CDR1 is GEAIGNYY and CDR2 EKD.

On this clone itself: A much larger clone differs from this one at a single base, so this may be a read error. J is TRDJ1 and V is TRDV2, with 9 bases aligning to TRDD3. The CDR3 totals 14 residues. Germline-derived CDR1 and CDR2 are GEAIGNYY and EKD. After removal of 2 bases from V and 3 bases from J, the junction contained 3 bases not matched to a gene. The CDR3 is CACDKLGDPDKLIF. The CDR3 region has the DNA TGTGCCTGTGACAAACTGGGGGACCCCGATAAACTCATCTTT.